A single T cell receptor (beta chain) is shown here with its context. The record originates from a study of blood T cell repertoires in COVID-19. Measured with immunoSEQ multiplex PCR; TCRdb has only the in-frame clones, and not every one. The sample lists some 71,000 clones; 75% to 90% were seen once. V was pared by 2 bases and J by 6 bases, with 2 bases of the junction left unmatched. This CDR3 has 16 amino acids. CDR1 MNHEY and CDR2 SVGAGI come from the germline V gene. This receptor was identified in a man under 40 with acute or convalescent COVID-19. The material sequenced was peripheral blood. The V call is TRBV6-5, the J call TRBJ2-3, with 16 nucleotides matching TRBD2. The CDR3 sequence: CASSYGTSGGADTQYF. CDR3 bases: TGTGCCAGCAGTTACGGGACTAGCGGGGGGGCCGATACGCAGTATTTT.